Below, 5 T cell receptor beta chains from the same sample are listed, as sequenced in a study of a mutant IDH1 vaccine in newly diagnosed glioma. The assay was immunoSEQ multiplex PCR, and TCRdb's table has in-frame clones only and misses some. The repertoire holds approximately 52,000 clones, with approximately 80% as singletons. The sample's time point: baseline, week 1 (first vaccination visit). The treatment denotes: pre-vaccination baseline after standard-of-care therapy. The sequencing here drew on PBMCs, taken from a glioma patient treated with radiotherapy, temozolomide or both. The receptors derive from a woman between 35 and 50 years old with glioma.

V usage is TRBV7-9 and J usage is TRBJ2-7, with TRBD1 matching over 11 bases. The ends lost 2 bases at V and 5 bases at J; junction bases unmatched: 11. CDR3 length: 17 amino acids. Per germline, CDR1 SEHNR and CDR2 FQNEAQ (reference sequence). CDR3 amino acids: CASSLLPGTGGKDEQYF. The CDR3 DNA reads as TGTGCCAGCAGCTTACTACCCGGGACAGGGGGAAAAGACGAGCAGTACTTC.

The chain recombines TRBV7-6 with TRBJ1-6; the match to TRBD1 covers 7 bases. The V gene end was trimmed by 1 base and the J gene end by 5 bases; junction bases not matched to a gene: 2. Per germline, CDR1 SGHVS and CDR2 FNYEAQ. The CDR3 runs 15 residues. The CDR3: CASSLGDSDNSPLHF. The CDR3 coding sequence is TGTGCCAGCAGCTTAGGGGACAGTGATAATTCACCCCTCCACTTT.

The CDR3 sequence is CASSFRGEAFF. CDR3 DNA sequence: TGTGCCAGCAGCTTTCGGGGTGAAGCTTTCTTT. This chain uses TRBV5-4 with TRBJ1-1; D ambiguous. The CDR3 runs 11 residues. Between the trimmed V and J ends, which lost 2 bases and 7 bases, there was a span of 6 bases. Germline CDR1 is SGHNT and CDR2 is YYREEE (reference sequence).

The chain has TRBV21-1 and TRBJ1-2. TRBV21-1 is tagged as a pseudogene. The CDR3 is 16 amino acids. CDR3 region: CASVIRGIRANYGYTF. DNA for the CDR3: TGTGCCAGCGTCATTCGCGGGATTCGGGCTAACTATGGCTACACCTTC.

By its share, this clone is medium-sized. The chain links TRBV27 to TRBJ2-4; 7 bases fit TRBD1. The V and J ends lost 2 bases and 0 bases, in that order; junction bases with no gene match: 10. CDR3 length: 18 residues. Germline V gene sequence: CDR1 MNHEY, CDR2 SMNVEV (reference sequence). The CDR3 region is CASSLRGTASLAKNIQYF. In DNA, the CDR3 is TGTGCCAGCAGTTTAAGGGGGACAGCTTCTTTAGCCAAAAACATTCAGTACTTC.